These 14 T cell receptor beta chains were sequenced from one sample in a study of T cell repertoires in cytomegalovirus infection. These TCRs are of unknown antigen specificity. MiXCR was run by TCRdb on the reads, yielding one entry per CDR3 protein. The sample includes hundreds of thousands of distinct CDR3 sequences, roughly 33% seen only once; the top ten take around a sixth. Source: cultured PBMCs, taken from culture after CMV antigen stimulation. All receptors come from a human donor in good health (CMV status not recorded). Some clones in this sample may be carry-over from other donors' samples.

This clonotype was observed many times. The V gene is TRBV7-2, the J gene TRBJ2-3; D gene uncertain. CDR3 size: 12 residues. Trimming shortened V by 6 bases and J by 4 bases, and 8 bases separated the two germline ends. Germline V gene data show CDR1 as SGHTA and CDR2 as FQGNSA. For the CDR3, the DNA is TGTGCCAGCAGTCAAACCGCAGATACGCAGTATTTT. Translating gives CASSQTADTQYF. Full variable domain (missing parts from reference TRBV7-2 and TRBJ2-3): GAGVSQSPSNKVTEKGKDVELRCDPISGHTALYWYRQSLGQGLEFLIYFQGNSAPDKSGLPSDRFSAERTGGSVSTLTIQRTQQEDSAVYLCASSQTADTQYFGPGTRLTVL.

This CDR3 reads CASSDMTGIQPQHF. CDR3 nucleotides: TGTGCCAGCAGTGATATGACAGGGATTCAGCCCCAGCATTTT. The rearrangement joins TRBV2 to TRBJ1-5, with TRBD1 matching 7 bases. With 3 bases clipped from V and 6 bases from J, the junction kept 5 bases outside the gene matches. The CDR3 consists of 14 residues. Germline-derived CDR1 and CDR2 are SNHLY and FYNNEI.

The V and J genes are TRBV27 and TRBJ1-1, with unresolved D. The CDR3 has 14 amino acids. Germline CDR1 is MNHEY and CDR2 is SMNVEV (reference sequence). Trimming cost V 3 bases and J 8 bases, with 16 bases left between them. The CDR3 DNA follows: TGTGCCAGCAGTTTGCTTGACCGCTCGGCGGAAGCTTTCTTT. It specifies CASSLLDRSAEAFF.

The rearrangement uses TRBV9 and TRBJ2-1; the D gene is possibly TRBD1 (6 bases). The CDR3 has 15 residues. Per germline, CDR1 SGDLS and CDR2 YYNGEE. Trimming stripped 0 bases from V and 4 bases from J, with 11 bases between. This CDR3 is CASSVATGSYNEQFF. The CDR3 DNA reads as TGTGCCAGCAGCGTAGCTACAGGGAGTTACAATGAGCAGTTCTTC.

V and J are TRBV20-1 and TRBJ1-5, with 8 bases fitting TRBD1. Germline V gene data show CDR1 as DFQATT and CDR2 as SNEGSKA (reference sequence). This CDR3 region has 20 residues. The V segment lost 0 bases and the J segment 0 bases; nucleotides outside the gene matches: 16. The CDR3, as DNA: TGCAGTGCTAGAGACCTCTGGACAGGGAGGGGCTCTTATAGCAATCAGCCCCAGCATTTT. It encodes CSARDLWTGRGSYSNQPQHF.

This chain connects TRBV19 to TRBJ2-1, with 8 nucleotides matching TRBD2. The CDR3 extends over 17 amino acids. Germline V gene data show CDR1 as LNHDA and CDR2 as SQIVND (reference sequence). Germline trimming cut 2 bases from V and 0 bases from J; bases unmatched to any gene: 6. DNA of the CDR3: TGTGCCAGTAGTATAAGAGGGAGCGGGAGCTCCTACAATGAGCAGTTCTTC. Translating gives CASSIRGSGSSYNEQFF.

The rearrangement uses TRBV5-4 and TRBJ1-1; D is uncertain. Germline CDR1 reads SGHNT; CDR2 reads YYREEE (reference sequence). Trimming pared 0 bases from V and 7 bases from J, leaving 7 bases between. The CDR3 runs 12 residues. CDR3 protein: CASSLVTGEAFF. CDR3 nucleotide sequence: TGTGCCAGCAGCTTGGTAACGGGTGAAGCTTTCTTT.

Only a few counts were recorded for this clonotype. The chain uses TRBV6-6 and TRBJ2-1; D is uncertain. Deletions cut 8 bases from V and 4 bases from J, with 18 bases between. CDR1 is MNHNY, CDR2 SVGAGI, per germline (reference sequence). This CDR3 is 15 amino acids long. The CDR3 coding sequence is TGTGCCAGCTCTCCTGGGCCCTTAGGTTACAATGAGCAGTTCTTC. This translates into CASSPGPLGYNEQFF.

This clonotype has a handful of counts. The gene calls are TRBV6-2 or TRBV6-3 and TRBJ1-6, with D perhaps TRBD1 (5 bases). This CDR3 has 15 amino acids. Between the trimmed V and J ends, which lost 8 bases and 2 bases, there was a span of 13 bases. CDR1 MNHEY and CDR2 SVGEGT come from the germline V gene. The CDR3 DNA follows: TGTGCCAGCGGACGGGGCAAGGCCTATAATTCACCCCTCCACTTT. Translating it yields CASGRGKAYNSPLHF.

This clonotype turned up a few times. This chain uses TRBV12-3 or TRBV12-4 with TRBJ2-7; 13 bases map to TRBD2. The ends lost 6 bases at V and 5 bases at J; junction bases unmatched: 7. The CDR3 length is 15 residues. The CDR3 is CASSLGLAGVDEQYF. For the CDR3, the DNA is TGTGCCAGCAGCCTCGGACTAGCGGGAGTGGACGAGCAGTACTTC.

This clonotype was observed a few times. This sequence joins TRBV6-5 and TRBJ1-1; no clear D. V was trimmed by 2 bases and J by 3 bases, leaving 10 bases between them. Germline V lookup: CDR1 MNHEY, CDR2 SVGAGI. The CDR3 totals 14 residues. The CDR3 is CASSYEGGDTEAFF. In nucleotides, the CDR3 is TGTGCCAGCAGTTACGAAGGCGGGGACACTGAAGCTTTCTTT.

This rearrangement joins TRBV20-1 to TRBJ2-1; D is possibly TRBD1 (6 bases). The CDR3 sequence is 14 residues long. V lost 3 bases and J 7 bases, leaving 16 bases between the germline ends. The germline V gene encodes CDR1 DFQATT and CDR2 SNEGSKA (reference sequence). This CDR3 is CSASRGSSLNEQFF. As DNA, the CDR3 is TGCAGTGCTAGTAGGGGGAGCTCTTTAAATGAGCAGTTCTTC.

This clonotype has only a few counts. The chain couples TRBV7-8 to TRBJ1-6; D perhaps matches TRBD1 (5 bases). The CDR3 contains 12 residues. V gave up 5 bases and J gave up 13 bases, with 12 bases separating them. Germline lookup yields CDR1 SGHVS and CDR2 FQNEAQ. The CDR3 loop reads CASSLRVGPLHF. CDR3 nucleotides: TGTGCCAGCAGCCTCAGGGTCGGGCCCCTCCACTTT.

The genes are TRBV6-1 and TRBJ2-3, with D hard to call. Looked up from germline, CDR1 is MNHNS and CDR2 is SASEGT. Trimming stripped 5 bases from V and 3 bases from J, with 18 bases between. The CDR3 consists of 16 residues. In DNA, the CDR3 is TGTGCCAGCAGTACGCCCTATTCCGATGGGACAGATACGCAGTATTTT. Residues: CASSTPYSDGTDTQYF.